The source of this T cell receptor (beta chain) is a study of T cell responses to AZD1222 COVID-19 vaccine. Profiled with immunoSEQ multiplex PCR; TCRdb holds only in-frame clones, not every one. Of about 120,000 clones listed, 80% to 90% are singletons. With 1 base clipped from V and 5 bases from J, the junction kept 10 bases outside the gene matches. In germline, CDR1 is MGHRA, CDR2 YSYEKL. The CDR3 has 16 residues. Source: peripheral blood, taken on day 0 of AZD1222 vaccination. The TCR originated in an adult in good health. The chain employs TRBV4-1 and TRBJ2-5; 7 bases line up with TRBD1. The CDR3: CASSQGQDRVVETQYF. The CDR3 DNA is TGCGCCAGCAGCCAAGGGCAAGACAGGGTTGTCGAGACCCAGTACTTC.